These 22 T cell receptor beta chains were sequenced from one sample in a study of post-analysis software for immune sequencing data. For these receptors, no antigen is known. Study results and caveats: The study found TRBV5-6, TRBV5-1 and TRBV20-1 among about 5 TRBV segments more frequent in patients than controls.

Included in the TCR beta cDNA libraries were unique molecular identifiers. TCRdb recomputed calls from the PCR reads with MiXCR, one row per CDR3 protein. This sample carries roughly 620,000 distinct CDR3 sequences, roughly two fifths of them seen once, and the ten largest clones take 1.5% to 2%. The material sequenced was blood. The receptors originated from a girl aged 5-17 years with multiple sclerosis.

The sample holds a few counts of this clonotype. This rearrangement joins TRBV5-1 to TRBJ2-1, with D hard to call. Germline-derived CDR1 and CDR2 are SGHRS and YFSETQ. V lost 0 bases to trimming and J lost 5 bases, with 9 bases between them. The length of the CDR3 is 14 residues. The chain's CDR3 is CASSLVQRNNEQFF. The CDR3 nucleotides read TGCGCCAGCAGCTTGGTACAGAGGAACAATGAGCAGTTCTTC.

A few counts support this clonotype. The chain employs TRBV7-2 and TRBJ2-1; D might be TRBD2 (6 bases). CDR1 is SGHTA and CDR2 is FQGNSA in the germline V gene. V shed 7 bases and J shed 6 bases, with 16 bases lying between them. The CDR3 sequence is 14 residues long. The CDR3 loop is CASNPSGLFNEQFF. CDR3 nucleotides: TGTGCCAGCAACCCCTCGGGACTCTTCAATGAGCAGTTCTTC.

The chain couples TRBV7-8 to TRBJ2-1; D gene unclear. CDR1 is SGHVS, CDR2 FQNEAQ, per germline. Trimming removed 5 bases from V and 6 bases from J, with 14 bases in between. The CDR3 contains 14 residues. Here the CDR3 DNA reads TGTGCCAGCAGCCCCCCCGGACCCACCAATGAGCAGTTCTTC. Amino acid sequence: CASSPPGPTNEQFF.

The chain uses TRBV5-1 and TRBJ2-1; D is possibly TRBD2 (5 bases). CDR1 and CDR2 (germline): SGHRS, YFSETQ. V lost 9 bases to trimming and J lost 0 bases, with 13 bases between them. The CDR3 length is 14 residues. The CDR3 region has the DNA TGCGCCACCTACGAGGGTAGCTCCTACAATGAGCAGTTCTTC. This translates into CATYEGSSYNEQFF.

V is TRBV5-1 and J is TRBJ2-1; D is ambiguous. With 4 bases removed from V and 5 bases from J, the gap between germline ends came to 16 bases. CDR1 and CDR2 from the germline V gene are SGHRS and YFSETQ. This CDR3 has 15 residues. As DNA, the CDR3 is TGCGCCAGCAGCCCCCCACCCAGTCCCAACAATGAGCAGTTCTTC. Translated: CASSPPPSPNNEQFF.

This clonotype has more than one count but fewer than ten. The gene calls are TRBV9 and TRBJ1-5; weak D call: TRBD1 (5 bases). V gave up 0 bases and J gave up 9 bases, with 10 bases separating them. The CDR3 loop spans 13 amino acids. Germline lookup yields CDR1 SGDLS and CDR2 YYNGEE. This CDR3 is CASSVGRGWPQHF. CDR3 bases: TGTGCCAGCAGCGTAGGGAGGGGATGGCCCCAGCATTTT.

This clonotype has just a few counts. This chain uses TRBV10-2 with TRBJ2-7, with 7 nucleotides matching TRBD1. Per germline, CDR1 WSHSY and CDR2 SAAADI. CDR3 length equals 13 residues. Germline trimming cut 6 bases from V and 2 bases from J; bases unmatched to any gene: 4. The DNA of the CDR3 is TGCGCCAGCAGGTTCGGACAGGCCTACGAGCAGTACTTC. Its protein is CASRFGQAYEQYF.

The sample holds a few counts of this clonotype. The J gene is TRBJ2-2, the V gene TRBV7-9; 9 positions match TRBD2. The CDR3 runs 16 residues. The junction had 9 bases not matched to a gene; V was cut back by 3 bases and J by 7 bases. The germline CDR1 and CDR2 sequences are SEHNR and FQNEAQ (reference sequence). CDR3 bases: TGTGCCAGCAGCTTCGCAGCGGGAGGATTCGACGGGGAGCTGTTTTTT. Amino acid sequence: CASSFAAGGFDGELFF.

V usage is TRBV2 and J usage is TRBJ1-6; weak D call: TRBD1 (5 bases). V lost 5 bases and J 6 bases, leaving 23 bases between the germline ends. The length of the CDR3 is 18 residues. The germline CDR1 and CDR2 sequences are SNHLY and FYNNEI. The CDR3 spells CASSFLSGRGSGNSPLHF. The DNA of the CDR3 is TGTGCCAGCAGTTTCCTGAGTGGGAGGGGAAGTGGTAATTCACCCCTCCACTTT.

This clonotype was detected only a few times. J is TRBJ1-2 and V is TRBV25-1; no clear D gene. Germline CDR1 and CDR2: MGHDK and SYGVNS. The CDR3 length is 13 residues. The V end was cut by 6 bases, the J end by 0 bases, with 8 bases between. CDR3 loop: CASREAANYGYTF. CDR3 bases: TGTGCCAGCAGGGAAGCCGCTAACTATGGCTACACCTTC.

The rearrangement uses TRBV6-5 and TRBJ1-2; a weak D match, TRBD1 (6 bases). V lost 5 bases and J 7 bases, leaving 17 bases between the germline ends. This CDR3 has 14 amino acids. CDR1 and CDR2 from the germline V gene are MNHEY and SVGAGI. The CDR3 nucleotides are TGTGCCAGCAGTCGGACAGCGGCGGGTAGTGGCTACACCTTC. Translated: CASSRTAAGSGYTF.

To note about this clonotype: A junction end diverges from the germline sequence, so it may reflect a read error. The V and J genes are TRBV5-1 and TRBJ1-2; no firm D call. Looked up from germline, CDR1 is SGHRS and CDR2 is YFSETQ. This CDR3 is 16 amino acids long. This CDR3 reads CASSLRRETENYGCTF. For the CDR3, the DNA is TGCGCCAGCAGCTTGCGTAGGGAGACCGAAAACTATGGCTGCACCTTC. The full variable domain, rest sourced from reference TRBV5-1 and TRBJ1-2, is KAGVTQTPRYLIKTRGQQVTLSCSPISGHRSVSWYQQTPGQGLQFLFEYFSETQRNKGNFPGRFSGRQFSNSRSEMNVSTLELGDSALYLCASSLRRETENYGCTFGSGTRLTVV.

The CDR3 coding sequence is TGTGCCAGCAGCTTAAACGGGGGGGTATACAATGAGCAGTTCTTC. It encodes CASSLNGGVYNEQFF. The chain combines TRBV7-3 with TRBJ2-1; 8 bases align to TRBD2. V was clipped by 1 base and J by 4 bases; unmatched bases: 3. The germline V gene has CDR1 SGHTA and CDR2 FQGTGA. This CDR3 region has 15 residues.

This clonotype was counted only a few times. The J gene is TRBJ1-1, the V gene TRBV27; D is uncertain. Germline V gene data show CDR1 as MNHEY and CDR2 as SMNVEV (reference sequence). With 4 bases removed from V and 9 bases from J, the gap between germline ends came to 15 bases. The CDR3 runs to 13 residues. The chain's CDR3 is CASSSYSDWKAFF. The CDR3 DNA reads as TGTGCCAGCAGTTCGTACAGCGACTGGAAAGCTTTCTTT.

This chain uses TRBV7-9 with TRBJ1-2; D gene unclear. Between the trimmed V and J ends, which lost 5 bases and 0 bases, there was a span of 13 bases. CDR1 is SEHNR, CDR2 FQNEAQ, per germline (reference sequence). The CDR3 has 15 amino acids. The DNA of the CDR3 is TGTGCCAGCAGCCCCAAAGGGTTTGCTAACTATGGCTACACCTTC. This translates into CASSPKGFANYGYTF.

This clonotype has more than one count but fewer than ten. This sequence joins TRBV6-6 and TRBJ2-4, with 8 bases matching TRBD1. The closer fit of TRBJ2-7 to the DNA end suggests the J call may be wrong. The CDR3 is 15 amino acids. Germline lookup yields CDR1 MNHNY and CDR2 SVGAGI (reference sequence). The CDR3 sequence: CASSYAGQGISEQYF. CDR3 DNA: TGTGCCAGCAGTTACGCTGGACAGGGTATCAGCGAGCAGTACTTC.

CDR3 protein: CSARDAAKANSEQFF. In nucleotides, the CDR3 is TGCAGTGCTAGAGATGCGGCTAAGGCTAATAGTGAGCAGTTCTTC. The chain employs TRBV20-1 and TRBJ2-1; D gene unclear. The germline gives CDR1 DFQATT, CDR2 SNEGSKA (reference sequence). The germline V and J ends were trimmed by 0 bases and 9 bases, with 18 bases remaining between them. This CDR3 comprises 15 residues.

The chain recombines TRBV12-3 or TRBV12-4 with TRBJ2-5; D is perhaps TRBD1 (6 bases). Trimming cost V 6 bases and J 0 bases, with 11 bases left between them. This CDR3 is 14 amino acids long. CDR3 protein: CASSIRGNQETQYF. The CDR3 DNA sequence: TGTGCCAGCAGCATTAGGGGGAACCAAGAGACCCAGTACTTC.

In regard to this clonotype: Germline is not matched at one junction end, which may reflect a read error. This rearrangement joins TRBV24-1 to TRBJ2-5; TRBD2 aligns across 8 bases. This CDR3 is built from 15 residues. Looked up from germline, CDR1 is KGHDR and CDR2 is SFDVKD. The CDR3 region is CAASGEAGDEETQYF. Here the CDR3 DNA reads TGTGCCGCCAGTGGCGAAGCGGGAGACGAGGAGACCCAGTACTTC.

The rearrangement joins TRBV3-1 to TRBJ2-1; D is possibly TRBD1 or TRBD2 (6 bases each). The CDR3 covers 13 residues. Trimming pared 7 bases from V and 9 bases from J, leaving 16 bases between. Germline loops: CDR1 LGHDT, CDR2 YNNKEL (reference sequence). CDR3 coding DNA: TGTGCCAGCAACCTGCTGGAGGGGGGTGAGCAGTTCTTC. The encoded protein is CASNLLEGGEQFF.

The chain recombines TRBV27 with TRBJ2-1, with 8 bases that match TRBD2. The trim removed 7 bases at V and 4 bases at J, leaving 12 bases unmatched. The V gene's germline CDR1 is MNHEY and CDR2 SMNVEV (reference sequence). This CDR3 is 16 amino acids long. The CDR3 sequence: CASKRSSGRGYNEQFF. The CDR3 DNA is TGTGCCAGCAAGCGGTCCAGCGGGAGAGGGTACAATGAGCAGTTCTTC.

This chain connects TRBV12-5 to TRBJ1-2, with 7 bases identical to TRBD1. V gave up 1 base and J gave up 5 bases; unmatched junction bases: 4. The CDR3 is 14 amino acids. CDR1 and CDR2 from the germline V gene are LGHNT and FRNRAP. CDR3 region: CASGLDRGQYGYTF. DNA of the CDR3: TGTGCTAGTGGTTTGGACAGGGGCCAATATGGCTACACCTTC.